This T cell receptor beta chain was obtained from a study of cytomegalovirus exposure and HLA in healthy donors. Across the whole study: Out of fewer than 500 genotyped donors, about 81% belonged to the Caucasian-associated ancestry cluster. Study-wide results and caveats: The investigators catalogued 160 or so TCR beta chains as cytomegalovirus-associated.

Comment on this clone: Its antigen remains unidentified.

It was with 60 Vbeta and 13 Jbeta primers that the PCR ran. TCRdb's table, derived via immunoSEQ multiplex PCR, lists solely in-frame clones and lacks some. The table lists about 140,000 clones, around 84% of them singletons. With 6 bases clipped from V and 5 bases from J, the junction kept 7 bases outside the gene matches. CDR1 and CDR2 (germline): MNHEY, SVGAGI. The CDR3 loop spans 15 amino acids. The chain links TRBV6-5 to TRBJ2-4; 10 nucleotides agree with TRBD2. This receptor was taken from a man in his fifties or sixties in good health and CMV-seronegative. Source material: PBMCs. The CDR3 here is CASSPTSGSENIQYF. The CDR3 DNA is TGTGCCAGCAGCCCGACTAGCGGGTCGGAAAACATTCAGTACTTC.